A single T cell receptor beta chain is shown here with its context. These data are taken from a study of cytomegalovirus exposure and HLA in healthy donors. V was pared by 4 bases and J by 7 bases, with 23 bases between. This CDR3 spans 17 amino acids. The germline CDR1 and CDR2 sequences are MNHNS and SASEGT. The PCR used 60 Vbeta and 13 Jbeta primers. Sequencing was performed with immunoSEQ multiplex PCR; in TCRdb, only in-frame clones are kept and a portion is missing. The table has about 140,000 clones, over 75% seen once; the top ten hold 2% to 2.5%. The V and J genes are TRBV6-1 and TRBJ2-1; weak D call: TRBD1 (6 bases). The source of this sequence is a man between 45 and 60 years old in good health and CMV-seronegative. Sequenced input: PBMCs. For the CDR3, the DNA is TGTGCCAGCAGTGGACCGAACAGGGTCCCCGTGGGGAATGAGCAGTTCTTC. It is translated as CASSGPNRVPVGNEQFF.